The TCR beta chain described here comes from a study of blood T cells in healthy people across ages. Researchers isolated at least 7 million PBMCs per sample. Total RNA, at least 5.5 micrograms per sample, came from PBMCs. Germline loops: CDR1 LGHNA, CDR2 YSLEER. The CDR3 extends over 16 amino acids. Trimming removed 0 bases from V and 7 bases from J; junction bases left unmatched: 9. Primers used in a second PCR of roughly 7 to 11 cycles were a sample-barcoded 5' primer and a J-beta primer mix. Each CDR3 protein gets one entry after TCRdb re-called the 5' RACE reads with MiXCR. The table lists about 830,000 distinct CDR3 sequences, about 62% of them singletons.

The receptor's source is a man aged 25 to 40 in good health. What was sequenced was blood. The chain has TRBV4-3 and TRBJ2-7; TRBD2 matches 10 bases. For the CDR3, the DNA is TGCGCCAGCAGCCAAGATTACCAGCGGGGGGGTCGGGAGCAGTACTTC. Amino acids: CASSQDYQRGGREQYF.